These 23 T cell receptor beta chains were sequenced from one sample in a study of PD-L1 blockade in urothelial cancer. Time point defined: pretreatment peripheral blood. The assay was immunoSEQ multiplex PCR, and TCRdb's table has in-frame clones only and misses some. The sample contains 85,000 to 100,000 clones, roughly 91% of which appear only once. This specimen was PBMCs, taken around atezolizumab (anti-PD-L1) treatment. These receptors were taken from a man between 60 and 75 years old with urothelial cancer.

The chain employs TRBV10-1 and TRBJ2-1; a possible D gene is TRBD2 (5 bases). The CDR3 contains 14 residues. The germline V and J ends were trimmed by 3 bases and 12 bases, with 18 bases remaining between them. The germline V gene encodes CDR1 WNHNN and CDR2 SYGVQD (reference sequence). The CDR3 loop reads CASSDYLAATVQFF. CDR3 nucleotide sequence: TGCGCCAGCAGTGATTATCTAGCTGCGACGGTGCAGTTCTTC.

CDR3 nucleotide sequence: TGTGCCAGTAGCGTGAGGGGGGGAAACACTGAAGCTTTCTTT. Translation gives CASSVRGGNTEAFF. The V gene is TRBV19, the J gene TRBJ1-1; tentatively, D is TRBD1 (6 bases). Trimming took 6 bases from V and 2 from J, leaving 13 bases between them. Looked up from germline, CDR1 is LNHDA and CDR2 is SQIVND (reference sequence). The CDR3 extends over 14 amino acids.

This rearrangement joins TRBV5-1 to TRBJ2-3; 8 bases are shared with TRBD2. CDR1 is SGHRS and CDR2 is YFSETQ in the germline V gene. Unmatched junction bases numbered 8, after V lost 0 bases and J lost 5 bases. The CDR3 contains 16 residues. CDR3 sequence reads: CASSLAWGLEGDTQYF. CDR3 coding DNA: TGCGCCAGCAGCTTGGCGTGGGGACTAGAGGGAGATACGCAGTATTTT.

The chain joins TRBV28 to TRBJ2-7; D is unresolved. The V and J ends lost 6 bases and 4 bases respectively, with 19 bases between them. This CDR3 comprises 15 residues. Germline-derived CDR1 and CDR2 are MDHEN and SYDVKM. CDR3 protein: CASRSGQQPRYEQYF. CDR3 coding DNA: TGTGCCAGCAGATCGGGTCAGCAACCTAGGTACGAGCAGTACTTC.

In this sample, this clone turned up many times. The chain is built from TRBV19 and TRBJ1-3, with D unclear. The germline V gene has CDR1 LNHDA and CDR2 SQIVND (reference sequence). The CDR3 is made up of 14 amino acids. V was shortened by 3 bases and J by 3 bases, with 9 bases between the two germline ends. DNA for the CDR3: TGTGCCAGTAGTATCATGGGCATTGGAAACACCATATATTTT. Its translation: CASSIMGIGNTIYF.

The V and J genes are TRBV11-3 and TRBJ2-3; 15 bases line up with TRBD2. The V gene's germline CDR1 is SGHNT and CDR2 YENEEA. J gave up 2 bases and V 4 bases, and 10 bases lay outside the gene matches. CDR3 length: 19 residues. The CDR3 here is CASSSIGLAGGVNTDTQYF. DNA for the CDR3: TGTGCCAGCAGCTCAATAGGACTAGCGGGGGGGGTTAACACAGATACGCAGTATTTT.

The sample holds a few counts of this clone. This chain links TRBV9 with TRBJ2-7, with 7 bases matching TRBD1. The CDR3 runs 14 residues. Germline CDR1 is SGDLS and CDR2 is YYNGEE. V was clipped by 4 bases and J by 0 bases; unmatched bases: 4. CDR3 region: CASSLGTVSYEQYF. The CDR3 DNA follows: TGTGCCAGCAGCCTCGGGACAGTCTCCTACGAGCAGTACTTC.

The V gene is TRBV5-1, the J gene TRBJ1-5, with TRBD1 matching over 7 bases. The V gene end was trimmed by 3 bases and the J gene end by 5 bases; junction bases not matched to a gene: 2. The length of the CDR3 is 13 residues. Germline CDR1 SGHRS, CDR2 YFSETQ. This chain's CDR3 is CASSSQGDQPQHF. The CDR3 DNA sequence: TGCGCCAGCAGCTCGCAGGGGGATCAGCCCCAGCATTTT.

This clone has a single count. The chain joins TRBV5-1 to TRBJ1-3, with 7 nucleotides matching TRBD1. The CDR3 sequence is 14 residues long. Germline V lookup: CDR1 SGHRS, CDR2 YFSETQ. V shed 1 base, J shed 2 bases, and the junction held 0 bases outside the gene matches. In nucleotides, the CDR3 is TGCGCCAGCAGCTTGACAGGGGCTGGAAACACCATATATTTT. Protein product: CASSLTGAGNTIYF.

The V call is TRBV27, the J call TRBJ2-7; TRBD1 is a possible D gene (6 bases). The CDR3 totals 14 residues. Germline V lookup: CDR1 MNHEY, CDR2 SMNVEV (reference sequence). Trimming removed 6 bases from V and 5 bases from J, with 17 bases in between. The CDR3 spells CASRYDRSPHEQYF. CDR3 sequence (DNA): TGTGCCAGCAGATATGACAGGTCCCCCCACGAGCAGTACTTC.

Written as DNA, the CDR3 is TGTGCCAGCAGTGAAGGACCAGGAACCTACGAGCAGTACTTC. Its protein product is CASSEGPGTYEQYF. The chain employs TRBV6-1 and TRBJ2-7; D remains ambiguous. The V end lost 1 base, the J end lost 2 bases, and 9 bases lay between the germline ends. The CDR3 is 14 residues long. Germline V CDR1 and CDR2: MNHNS, SASEGT.

The chain combines TRBV11-3 with TRBJ2-5, with TRBD2 matching 8 bases. The CDR3 spans 14 residues. After removal of 3 bases from V and 5 bases from J, the junction contained 5 bases not matched to a gene. Germline-derived CDR1 and CDR2 are SGHNT and YENEEA. The CDR3 loop reads CASSFKRGWETQYF. In DNA, the CDR3 is TGTGCCAGCAGCTTTAAGCGGGGGTGGGAGACCCAGTACTTC.

The chain uses TRBV7-2 and TRBJ1-4; TRBD1 aligns across 9 bases. CDR1 SGHTA and CDR2 FQGNSA come from the germline V gene. V lost 3 bases to trimming and J lost 4 bases; unmatched junction nucleotides: 6. This CDR3 region has 16 residues. The CDR3 bases are TGTGCCAGCAGCTTCGGCGGGACAGGGCTTAATGAAAAACTGTTTTTT. It translates to CASSFGGTGLNEKLFF.

The gene calls are TRBV19 and TRBJ1-2; 7 bases align to TRBD1. From germline, CDR1 is LNHDA and CDR2 SQIVND (reference sequence). Germline trimming cut 6 bases from V and 4 bases from J; bases unmatched to any gene: 5. This CDR3 contains 13 residues. This CDR3 is CASSTTGPYGYTF. In DNA, the CDR3 is TGTGCCAGTAGCACGACAGGGCCCTATGGCTACACCTTC.

This chain joins TRBV18 and TRBJ1-5; a weak D match, TRBD1 (6 bases). Germline-derived CDR1 and CDR2 are KGHSH and LQKENI. This CDR3 region has 15 residues. V was cut by 5 bases and J by 2 bases, with 13 bases left in between. CDR3 amino acids: CASSAGTSGNQPQHF. The CDR3 DNA sequence: TGTGCCAGCTCAGCCGGGACATCTGGCAATCAGCCCCAGCATTTT. The full variable domain, in which reference TRBV18 and TRBJ1-5 provide the parts outside the CDR3, is NAGVMQNPRHLVRRRGQEARLRCSPMKGHSHVYWYRQLPEEGLKFMVYLQKENIIDESGMPKERFSAEFPKEGPSILRIQQVVRGDSAAYFCASSAGTSGNQPQHFGDGTRLSIL.

The genes are TRBV10-3 and TRBJ2-1, with 8 positions matching TRBD1. This CDR3 contains 14 residues. The germline gives CDR1 ENHRY, CDR2 SYGVKD. V was pared by 5 bases and J by 7 bases, with 7 bases of the junction left unmatched. CDR3: CAISPRTGRNEQFF. The CDR3 bases are TGTGCCATCAGTCCGCGGACAGGGCGAAATGAGCAGTTCTTC.

The V call is TRBV28, the J call TRBJ2-1; 8 bases map to TRBD2. Germline V gene data show CDR1 as MDHEN and CDR2 as SYDVKM. This CDR3 region has 16 residues. Trimming removed 8 bases from V and 7 bases from J; junction bases left unmatched: 16. The CDR3, as DNA: TGTGCCAGCTCTTCCCCAGCGGGAGCCGCTTGGAATGAGCAGTTCTTC. This sequence encodes CASSSPAGAAWNEQFF. Drawing the rest from reference TRBV28 and TRBJ2-1, the complete variable domain is DVKVTQSSRYLVKRTGEKVFLECVQDMDHENMFWYRQDPGLGLRLIYFSYDVKMKEKGDIPEGYSVSREKKERFSLILESASTNQTSMYLCASSSPAGAAWNEQFFGPGTRLTVL.

The chain carries TRBV19 and TRBJ2-5, with TRBD1 matching over 9 bases. This CDR3 region has 13 residues. CDR1 is LNHDA and CDR2 is SQIVND in the germline V gene (reference sequence). V shed 6 bases and J 5 bases; nucleotides not matched to a gene: 4. This CDR3 reads CASRNRGPETQYF. CDR3 bases: TGTGCCAGTAGGAACAGGGGGCCGGAGACCCAGTACTTC.

This clone was recorded once. CDR3 residues: CASSLTQGAPGELFF. As DNA, the CDR3 is TGTGCCAGCAGCTTAACACAGGGGGCTCCCGGGGAGCTGTTTTTT. The V and J genes are TRBV11-1 and TRBJ2-2, with TRBD1 matching 9 bases. Germline CDR1 is SGHAT and CDR2 is FQDESV (reference sequence). The ends lost 2 bases at V and 6 bases at J; junction bases unmatched: 4. This CDR3 is 15 amino acids long.

The rearrangement links TRBV29-1 to TRBJ2-7; no firm D call. CDR3 length: 11 amino acids. V lost 2 bases and J lost 4, with 6 bases in between. Per the germline V gene, CDR1 is SQVTM and CDR2 is ANQGSEA. The CDR3 loop reads CSVEMEYEQYF. The CDR3 nucleotides read TGCAGCGTTGAAATGGAGTACGAGCAGTACTTC.

This rearrangement joins TRBV29-1 to TRBJ1-2, with D perhaps matching TRBD1 (5 bases). CDR3 length: 12 amino acids. The germline CDR1 and CDR2 sequences are SQVTM and ANQGSEA. Trimming took off 6 bases at V and 6 bases at J, with 14 bases between the two ends. The CDR3 DNA follows: TGCAGCGTGGGGCGGGAATTGGATGGCTACACCTTC. It encodes CSVGRELDGYTF. The complete variable domain, with remaining parts taken from reference TRBV29-1 and TRBJ1-2, reads SAVISQKPSRDICQRGTSLTIQCQVDSQVTMMFWYRQQPGQSLTLIATANQGSEATYESGFVIDKFPISRPNLTFSTLTVSNMSPEDSSIYLCSVGRELDGYTFGSGTRLTVV.

The genes are TRBV28 and TRBJ2-7, with D possibly being TRBD2 (8 bases). The CDR3 has 15 residues. The germline gives CDR1 MDHEN, CDR2 SYDVKM. The V end lost 4 bases, the J end lost 4 bases, and 17 bases lay between the germline ends. In DNA form, the CDR3 reads TGTGCCAGCAGTTCGGGGGGGGACAGAGCTTACGAGCAGTACTTC. It encodes CASSSGGDRAYEQYF.

The chain is built from TRBV2 and TRBJ1-2, with D possibly TRBD1 on 5 matching bases. V gave up 0 bases and J gave up 8 bases, with 10 bases separating them. This CDR3 contains 13 residues. Germline CDR1 and CDR2: SNHLY and FYNNEI. CDR3 loop: CASSEAGGGGYTF. The CDR3 DNA follows: TGTGCCAGCAGTGAAGCGGGGGGGGGAGGCTACACCTTC. Full variable domain (rest looked up from reference TRBV2 and TRBJ1-2): EPEVTQTPSHQVTQMGQEVILRCVPISNHLYFYWYRQILGQKVEFLVSFYNNEISEKSEIFDDQFSVERPDGSNFTLKIRSTKLEDSAMYFCASSEAGGGGYTFGSGTRLTVV.